Detailed here is one TCR beta chain. This clonotype has ten or more counts. The clone's antigen remains unknown. Base qualities were left out, and no much larger clone turns up one base away. The CDR3 numbers 16 residues from cysteine through phenylalanine. Here the CDR3 DNA is all that survives: 48 bases in frame from base 1. Taken from the germline V gene (reference sequence), the CDR1 and CDR2 loops are SEHNR and FQNEAQ. V gives up 6 bases and J gives up 0 bases, and the segment between their germline ends measures 17 bases. The data were taken from a study of spatial heterogeneity in lung cancer (dated by TCRdb to the late 2010s). Notes on the research overall: Donors were about 70 patients with early-stage, untreated non-small cell lung cancer from the lung TRACERx cohort. TCR repertoire features were related to nonsynonymous mutation counts determined by whole-exome sequencing of tumor tissue. Follow-up PBMC samples were sequenced whenever available, with the median time to follow-up being around two years after resection. Beta-chain transcripts were consistently detected in greater numbers than alpha-chain transcripts, which likely reflects a higher abundance of beta-chain transcripts. At surgery, about 210 tumor regions, 64 matched nontumor lung samples and 45 to 60 PBMC samples were TCR-sequenced for both alpha and beta chains. In the raw uncorrected reads, each unique combination of TCR and UMI appeared on average more than ten times. In non-small cell lung cancer, the study quantitatively compared TCR alpha and beta repertoires across several tumor regions, matched nontumor lung, and blood.

Study-wide conclusions, independent of this receptor: Additional single-cell paired TCR alpha and beta sequencing was considered necessary to confirm, at a functional level, the hypothesis that regional TCRs recognize regional mutations. Only 13 to 15 patients were included in the comparisons of baseline and follow-up blood repertoires. Ubiquitous expanded tumor TCRs were found in blood more often at tumor resection than at routine follow-up.

Read against the paper, the sample's time point label means: blood at routine non-recurrence follow-up after resection. For TCR sequencing, whole RNA was extracted from tumor and nontumor lung tissue, or from cryopreserved PBMC samples, and no cell sorting was done. A patient was chosen for TCR sequencing only when enough RNA was available from at least two tumor regions. The library was obtained by 5' RACE. Sequenced on a NextSeq 500. To allow correction of PCR and sequencing errors, the TCR library protocol tagged every TCR cDNA molecule with a unique molecular identifier. As for how the authors treated the data: TCR identification, UMI-based error correction and CDR3 extraction were all carried out with Decombinator tools. Expanded TCRs were defined as those above a frequency of 2 per 1,000, corresponding to the top 1% of the tumor frequency distribution. Rényi diversity was computed with the R vegan package after subsampling each repertoire 100 times to 5,000 TCRs. To build CDR3 similarity networks, amino acid triplet string-kernel similarity was used, and CDR3s were connected when their pairwise similarity was above 0.82. TCRdb trimmed public reads at Q25 via fastp, called clones via MiXCR and kept in-frame beta chains. Each record represents a unique CDR3 protein, reported with the most common genes and DNA among its rows. For this entry, the V and J calls and clone size follow TCRdb and not the study's own pipeline. This sample is represented by over 35,000 distinct CDR3 sequences; roughly a tenth of them were singletons. The ten biggest clones cover 17% of the sample.

Rearrangement joined TRBV7-9 to TRBJ1-1; no D gene is confidently identified. Sequencing used PBMCs, obtained at follow-up. The TCR comes from a female donor with early-stage non-small cell lung cancer. The sequenced DNA is TGTGCCAGCAGTTCTAAGCCCGGACGTTTGAACACTGAAGCTTTCTTT. Its protein product is CASSSKPGRLNTEAFF.